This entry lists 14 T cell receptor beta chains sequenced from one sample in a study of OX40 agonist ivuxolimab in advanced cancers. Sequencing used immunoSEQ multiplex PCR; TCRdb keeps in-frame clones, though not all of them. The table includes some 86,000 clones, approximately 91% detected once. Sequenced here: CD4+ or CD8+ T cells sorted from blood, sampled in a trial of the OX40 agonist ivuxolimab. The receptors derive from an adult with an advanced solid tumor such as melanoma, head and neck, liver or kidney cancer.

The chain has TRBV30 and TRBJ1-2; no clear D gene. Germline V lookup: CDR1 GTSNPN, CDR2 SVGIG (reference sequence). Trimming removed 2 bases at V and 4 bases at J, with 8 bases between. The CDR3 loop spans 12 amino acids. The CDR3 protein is CAWSTGRYGYTF. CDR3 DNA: TGTGCCTGGAGTACTGGGCGCTATGGCTACACCTTC.

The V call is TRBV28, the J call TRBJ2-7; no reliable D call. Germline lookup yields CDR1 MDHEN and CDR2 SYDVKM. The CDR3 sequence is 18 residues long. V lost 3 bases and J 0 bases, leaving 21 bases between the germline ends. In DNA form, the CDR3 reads TGTGCCAGCAGTTTTTCCATCGTGGATGCGCTACTCTCCTACGAGCAGTACTTC. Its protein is CASSFSIVDALLSYEQYF.

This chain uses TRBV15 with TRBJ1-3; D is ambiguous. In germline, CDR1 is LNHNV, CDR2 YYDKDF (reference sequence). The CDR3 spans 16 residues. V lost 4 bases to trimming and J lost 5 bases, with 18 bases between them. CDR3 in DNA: TGTGCCACCAGCACAGACGGTGGGTCTGGTAGAAACACCATATATTTT. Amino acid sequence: CATSTDGGSGRNTIYF.

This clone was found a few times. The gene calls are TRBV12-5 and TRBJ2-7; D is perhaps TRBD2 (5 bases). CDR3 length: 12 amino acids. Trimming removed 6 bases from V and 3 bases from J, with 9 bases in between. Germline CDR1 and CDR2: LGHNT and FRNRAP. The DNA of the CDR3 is TGTGCTAGTGGCCCAACTAGCTACGAGCAGTACTTC. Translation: CASGPTSYEQYF.

For the CDR3, the DNA is TGTGCCAGCAGTTTCCCATCCGCCAGGGGGCCTGACACTGAAGCTTTCTTT. Amino acids: CASSFPSARGPDTEAFF. The genes are TRBV28 and TRBJ1-1; 8 nucleotides match TRBD1. The CDR3 consists of 17 residues. Germline V CDR1 and CDR2: MDHEN, SYDVKM. V shed 3 bases, J shed 3 bases, and the junction held 12 bases outside the gene matches.

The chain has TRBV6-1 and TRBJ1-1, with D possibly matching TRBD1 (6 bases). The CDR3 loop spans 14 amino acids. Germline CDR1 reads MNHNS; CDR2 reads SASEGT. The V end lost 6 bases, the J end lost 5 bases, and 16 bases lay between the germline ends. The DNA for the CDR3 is TGTGCCAGCAGAGTGAAACAGGGAGAAACTGAAGCTTTCTTT. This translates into CASRVKQGETEAFF.

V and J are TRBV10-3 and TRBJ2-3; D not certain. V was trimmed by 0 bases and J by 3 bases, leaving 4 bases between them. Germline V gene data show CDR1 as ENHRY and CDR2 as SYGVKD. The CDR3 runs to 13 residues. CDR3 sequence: CAISESLTDTQYF. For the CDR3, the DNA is TGTGCCATCAGTGAGTCGCTTACAGATACGCAGTATTTT.

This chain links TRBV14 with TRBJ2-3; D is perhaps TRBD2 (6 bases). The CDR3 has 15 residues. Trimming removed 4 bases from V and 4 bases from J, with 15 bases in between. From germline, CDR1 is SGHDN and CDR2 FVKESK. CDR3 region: CASSPRLGPADTQYF. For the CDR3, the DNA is TGTGCCAGCAGCCCCCGACTAGGTCCAGCAGATACGCAGTATTTT.

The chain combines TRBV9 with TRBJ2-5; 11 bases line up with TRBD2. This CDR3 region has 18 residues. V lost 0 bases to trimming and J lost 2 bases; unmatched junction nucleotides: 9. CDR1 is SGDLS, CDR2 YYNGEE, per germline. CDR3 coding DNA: TGTGCCAGCAGCGTAGGGACTAGCGGGTCGGGGGGGCAAGAGACCCAGTACTTC. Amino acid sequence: CASSVGTSGSGGQETQYF.

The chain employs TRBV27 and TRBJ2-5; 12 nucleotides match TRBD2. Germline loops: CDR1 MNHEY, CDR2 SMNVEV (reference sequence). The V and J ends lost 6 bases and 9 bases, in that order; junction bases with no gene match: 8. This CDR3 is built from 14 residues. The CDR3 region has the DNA TGTGCCAGCAGCCTTGGGCCTAGCGGGAGGGCCCAGTACTTC. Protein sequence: CASSLGPSGRAQYF.

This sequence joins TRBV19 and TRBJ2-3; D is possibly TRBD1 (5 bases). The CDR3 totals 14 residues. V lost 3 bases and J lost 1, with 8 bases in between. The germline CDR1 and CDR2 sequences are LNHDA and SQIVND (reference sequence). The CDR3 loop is CASSIQGRTDTQYF. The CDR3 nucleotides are TGTGCCAGTAGTATCCAGGGCCGCACAGATACGCAGTATTTT.

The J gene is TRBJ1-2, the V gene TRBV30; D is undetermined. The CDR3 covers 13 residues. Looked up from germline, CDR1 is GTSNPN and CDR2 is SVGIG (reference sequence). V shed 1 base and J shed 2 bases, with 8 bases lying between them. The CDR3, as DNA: TGTGCCTGGAGTGGCGCACCAAACTATGGCTACACCTTC. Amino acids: CAWSGAPNYGYTF.

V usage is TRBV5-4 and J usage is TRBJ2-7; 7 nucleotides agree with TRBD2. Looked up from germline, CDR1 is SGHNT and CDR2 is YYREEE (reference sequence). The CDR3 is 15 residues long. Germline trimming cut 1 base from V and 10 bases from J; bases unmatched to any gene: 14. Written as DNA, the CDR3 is TGTGCCAGCAGCTTGATAGGTTTAGTGGGGGGGTCCCAGTACTTC. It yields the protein CASSLIGLVGGSQYF.

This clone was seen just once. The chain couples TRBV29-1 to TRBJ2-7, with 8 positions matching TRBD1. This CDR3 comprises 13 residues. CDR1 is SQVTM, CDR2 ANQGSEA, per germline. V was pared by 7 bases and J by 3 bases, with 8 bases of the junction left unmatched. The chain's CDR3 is CSETGTGHYEQYF. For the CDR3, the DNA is TGCAGCGAAACCGGGACAGGACACTACGAGCAGTACTTC.